This T cell receptor beta chain was sequenced during a study of T-cell reconstitution after alpha-beta-depleted transplantation in children (TCRdb year 2016). About the study as a whole: T-cell immune reconstitution after TCRalphabeta/CD19-depleted allogeneic hematopoietic cell transplantation in children was quantitatively tracked in the study by means of TCR repertoire profiling.

This clonotype came up many times. The clone's antigen remains unknown. Base-call qualities are not available, and no considerably larger clone is one nucleotide away. Libraries were prepared through PCR. Instrument on record: Illumina HiSeq 2500. TCR library preparation used molecular barcoding, with unique molecular identifiers applied to normalize quantification of the TCRbeta repertoire. The public reads were quality trimmed at Q25 with fastp and then assembled into clones with MiXCR by TCRdb, keeping productive beta chains. CDR3 protein sequences are deduplicated, and each keeps its most common genes and DNA. The table for this sample lists a few hundred thousand distinct CDR3 sequences; under 13% of them were counted only once. Around 2.4% of the sample comes from the top ten. The CDR3 numbers 14 residues from cysteine through phenylalanine. Here the CDR3 DNA is all that survives: 42 bases in frame from base 1. CDR1 and CDR2 are drawn from the germline V gene: LGHNA, YSLEER. V lost 4 bases and J lost 4 bases, and the count of bases not matched to a germline gene is 5.

The chain was built from TRBV4-3 and TRBJ2-3; 7 bases in the middle match TRBD2. The receptor comes from a human donor who donated a stem cell graft to a child with acute lymphoblastic leukemia. Sequenced here: PBMCs from the stem cell graft donor, sampled from the stem cell graft. The CDR3 reads CASSPPGLADTQYF. DNA sequence: TGCGCCAGCAGCCCCCCTGGACTAGCAGATACGCAGTATTTT.